Included here is one TCR beta chain sequence, with context. The data are from a study of blood T cell repertoires in COVID-19. The wider study: T cells, B-cell-depleted T cells, or PBMCs supplied cDNA or gDNA.

Trimming at V came to 0 bases and at J to 5 bases, leaving 6 bases not matched to a gene. CDR1 is KGHSH and CDR2 is LQKENI in the germline V gene. There are 16 residues in the CDR3. Generated by immunoSEQ multiplex PCR, the TCRdb table keeps only in-frame clones and is missing some. The table lists 55,000 to 80,000 clones, 75% to 90% of them singletons. The chain joins TRBV18 to TRBJ1-2; the match to TRBD1 covers 10 bases. Sequences were obtained from peripheral blood. This TCR was recovered from a man aged 45-65 years with active COVID-19. CDR3 coding DNA: TGTGCCAGCTCACCACCTGGACAGGGGGGAGATTATGGCTACACCTTC. Translating gives CASSPPGQGGDYGYTF.